This is a list of T cell receptor beta chains from one sample in a study of blood T cell repertoires in COVID-19. The data were produced by immunoSEQ multiplex PCR, yet TCRdb's version contains in-frame clones alone and is incomplete. In the table there are more than 110,000 clones, roughly four fifths of which are singletons. Sequencing was performed on peripheral blood. Every receptor here comes from an elderly woman with active or convalescent COVID-19. CDR3s include the opening cysteine and the closing phenylalanine or tryptophan.

>TRBV28|TRBJ1-1
CASSLSGGPNTEAFF
>TRBV15|TRBJ2-3
CATSRDSGGADTQYF
>TRBV23-1|TRBJ2-2
CCRGGSDGELFF
>TRBV28|TRBJ1-1
CASSRTEAFF
>TRBV9|TRBJ2-3
CASSVSGQGIGDTQYF
>TRBV9|TRBJ2-4
CASSQSGTGGAAKNIQYF
>TRBV28|TRBJ1-1
CASSFSSTMNTEAFF
>TRBV13|TRBJ2-7
CASSPRDLPYEQYF
>TRBV5-6|TRBJ1-3
CASSFTGILGTIYF
>TRBV18|TRBJ1-2
CASSMGQDYGYTF
>TRBV7-8|TRBJ1-3
CASSSSRRTGGNTIYF
>TRBV5-1|TRBJ1-2
CASRALMVDYGYTF
>TRBV23-1|TRBJ1-2
CASSPREVPNPYGYTF
>TRBV3-1/TRBV3-2|TRBJ1-2
CASSQGRSYGYTF
>TRBV10-3|TRBJ1-1
CAIGQGRTEAFF
>TRBV12-3/TRBV12-4|TRBJ2-1
CASAPVNEQFF
>TRBV10-3|TRBJ1-2
CAIRPQGQGKSGYTF
>TRBV28|TRBJ1-2
CASSLGTANYGYTF
>TRBV7-8|TRBJ2-1
CASSRLAGGYNEQFF
>TRBV4-3|TRBJ1-5
CASSQDRSQGNQPQHF
>TRBV30|TRBJ2-1
CAWSVSRTRGNDLSSNNEQFF
>TRBV6-6|TRBJ2-6
CASSYAQAGANVLTF
>TRBV7-2|TRBJ2-2
CASSSDLTVAYGTGELFF
>TRBV27|TRBJ1-5
CASSLRGGYQPQHF
>TRBV7-8|TRBJ1-2
CASSLGGTGFNGYTF
>TRBV5-1|TRBJ2-5
CASSSLTGGKTQYF
>TRBV18|TRBJ2-3
CASSPTGGSDTQYF
>TRBV2|TRBJ1-3
CASSSQGLGNTIYF
>TRBV19|TRBJ2-1
CASTGTGGFYNEQFF
>TRBV30|TRBJ1-2
CAWLGAGGDYGYTF
>TRBV6-5|TRBJ1-4
CASRSAGGFGEKLFF
>TRBV19|TRBJ2-7
CATAGTGTSEQYF
>TRBV21-1|TRBJ2-5
CASSKVGRGYQETQYF
>TRBV29-1|TRBJ2-3
CSVTRGAGGLRDTQYF
>TRBV6-6|TRBJ2-3
CASRRTADTDTQYF
>TRBV5-1|TRBJ2-6
CASSPGQYSGANVLTF
>TRBV29-1|TRBJ1-5
CSVQQTPNQPQHF
>TRBV28|TRBJ2-7
CASTGAGGLEQYF
>TRBV4-3|TRBJ1-6
CASSQALFDNSPLHF
>TRBV7-9|TRBJ1-1
CASSLDLGQGLPEAFF
>TRBV9|TRBJ1-1
CASSVVPDREAFF
>TRBV5-6|TRBJ2-1
CASSLVASGGLNEQFF
>TRBV5-6|TRBJ2-7
CASSFGTPDYEQYF
>TRBV5-1|TRBJ2-1
CASSLGQGWNNEQFF
>TRBV7-2|TRBJ2-7
CASSPGLLLSYEQYF
>TRBV5-8|TRBJ2-1
CASGSWASLKSGNEQFF
>TRBV5-1|TRBJ2-7
CASSPTSGALYEQYF
>TRBV18|TRBJ2-2
CASSPQGQSNTGELFF
>TRBV5-6|TRBJ2-5
CASSFSSGQETQYF
>TRBV11-2|TRBJ2-5
CASSSIGTGGASFQETQYF